Below, 27 T cell receptor beta chains from the same sample are listed, as sequenced in a study of early T cells in non-severe SARS-CoV-2 infection. MiXCR was run by TCRdb on the 5' RACE reads, yielding one entry per CDR3 protein. The data contain about 26,000 distinct CDR3 sequences, 5.3% of them singletons. Sequenced: whole blood. Receptors originate from an adult who was a healthcare worker with PCR-confirmed SARS-CoV-2 infection or an uninfected control (not recorded which).

This clonotype was seen ten or more times. J is TRBJ1-2 and V is TRBV4-3; D is possibly TRBD1 (6 bases). V lost 4 bases to trimming and J lost 3 bases, with 12 bases between them. CDR3 length: 14 amino acids. Germline V lookup: CDR1 LGHNA, CDR2 YSLEER. CDR3 amino acids: CASSRWGGDYGYTF. The CDR3 nucleotides are TGCGCCAGCAGCCGTTGGGGGGGCGACTATGGCTACACCTTC.

This clonotype was detected many times. The genes are TRBV20-1 and TRBJ2-7; 8 nucleotides agree with TRBD1. The CDR3 consists of 14 residues. The germline CDR1 and CDR2 sequences are DFQATT and SNEGSKA (reference sequence). The junction had 4 bases not matched to a gene; V was cut back by 0 bases and J by 3 bases. As DNA, the CDR3 is TGCAGTGCTAGAGATGGGACAGGACTCTACGAGCAGTACTTC. Its protein product is CSARDGTGLYEQYF.

This clonotype appeared a few times. The chain recombines TRBV29-1 with TRBJ1-1; D gene uncertain. Trimming shortened V by 7 bases and J by 11 bases, and 17 bases separated the two germline ends. The CDR3 spans 11 residues. Per germline, CDR1 SQVTM and CDR2 ANQGSEA. The CDR3 nucleotides are TGCAGCGCGACCGACACTCAATATGCTTTCTTT. This encodes CSATDTQYAFF.

This clonotype has more than one count but fewer than ten. V gene TRBV20-1 combines with J gene TRBJ2-2; 9 bases are shared with TRBD2. Germline CDR1 and CDR2: DFQATT and SNEGSKA (reference sequence). The CDR3 is 18 amino acids. V was pared by 2 bases and J by 5 bases, with 15 bases of the junction left unmatched. CDR3 nucleotide sequence: TGCAGTGCTAGACCCCTAGCCGGGACTAGCAGGGCAACCGGGGAGCTGTTTTTT. It is translated as CSARPLAGTSRATGELFF.

This clonotype occurred many times. The gene calls are TRBV12-3 or TRBV12-4 and TRBJ1-2; possible D gene TRBD1, 5 bases. V lost 5 bases and J 9 bases, leaving 10 bases between the germline ends. CDR3 length: 11 residues. The CDR3 region is CASSIGARYTF. For the CDR3, the DNA is TGTGCCAGCAGTATCGGGGCGCGCTACACCTTC.

At least ten counts were recorded for this clonotype. The gene calls are TRBV7-9 and TRBJ1-1, with a weak D call TRBD1 (6 bases). The CDR3 consists of 16 residues. The V and J ends lost 5 bases and 4 bases respectively, with 20 bases between them. Germline lookup yields CDR1 SEHNR and CDR2 FQNEAQ (reference sequence). For the CDR3, the DNA is TGTGCCAGCAGCCGCTGGGGGGGCGAATACAGCACTGAAGCTTTCTTT. This encodes CASSRWGGEYSTEAFF.

This clonotype was seen a few times. This chain uses TRBV9 with TRBJ2-1; D is ambiguous. The germline V gene has CDR1 SGDLS and CDR2 YYNGEE. The CDR3 extends over 15 amino acids. V lost 0 bases and J 4 bases, leaving 11 bases between the germline ends. This CDR3 is CASSVDPIGYNEQFF. CDR3 DNA sequence: TGTGCCAGCAGCGTAGACCCGATCGGTTACAATGAGCAGTTCTTC.

J is TRBJ2-1 and V is TRBV11-2, with D perhaps matching TRBD1 (6 bases). Germline V gene lookup returns CDR1 SGHAT and CDR2 FQNNGV. The CDR3 spans 13 residues. The V end was cut by 1 base, the J end by 7 bases, with 8 bases between. This chain's CDR3 is CASSLGTGNEQFF. CDR3 DNA: TGTGCCAGCAGCTTAGGAACAGGGAATGAGCAGTTCTTC.

The sample holds many counts of this clonotype. The chain joins TRBV5-1 to TRBJ2-7; TRBD2 agrees at 7 bases. The CDR3 is 15 residues long. Germline V gene sequence: CDR1 SGHRS, CDR2 YFSETQ. V trimming: 5 bases; J trimming: 3 bases; junction bases outside the gene matches: 11. The CDR3 bases are TGCGCCAGCAGACTAGCGACCCAACCCCTCTACGAGCAGTACTTC. It yields the protein CASRLATQPLYEQYF. Based on the CDR3 plus reference TRBV5-1 and TRBJ2-7, the full variable domain is KAGVTQTPRYLIKTRGQQVTLSCSPISGHRSVSWYQQTPGQGLQFLFEYFSETQRNKGNFPGRFSGRQFSNSRSEMNVSTLELGDSALYLCASRLATQPLYEQYFGPGTRLTVT.

The chain has TRBV6-5 and TRBJ1-1, with D possibly being TRBD1 (5 bases). Germline V gene lookup returns CDR1 MNHEY and CDR2 SVGAGI. The CDR3 covers 15 residues. Trimming removed 2 bases from V and 2 bases from J, with 12 bases in between. The CDR3 region is CASSYRYRRNTEAFF. CDR3 coding DNA: TGTGCCAGCAGTTACCGCTACAGGAGAAACACTGAAGCTTTCTTT.

This clonotype was detected ten times or more. The rearrangement links TRBV24-1 to TRBJ2-1, with 8 bases matching TRBD2. The germline V gene encodes CDR1 KGHDR and CDR2 SFDVKD. The V and J ends lost 9 bases and 6 bases, in that order; junction bases with no gene match: 3. This CDR3 has 12 residues. CDR3 residues: CATGLAGNEQFF. The CDR3 coding sequence is TGTGCCACCGGACTAGCCGGCAATGAGCAGTTCTTC.

This clonotype was observed at least ten times. The CDR3 bases are TGTGCCAGCAGTTTTAAAGAGACCCAGTACTTC. Residues: CASSFKETQYF. The chain has TRBV27 and TRBJ2-5; no clear D gene. Germline-derived CDR1 and CDR2 are MNHEY and SMNVEV (reference sequence). The CDR3 length is 11 residues. Trimming cost V 3 bases and J 3 bases, with 2 bases left between them.

This clonotype was detected ten times or more. This chain links TRBV6-6 with TRBJ2-7, with D perhaps TRBD1 (6 bases). The CDR3 length is 12 residues. Trimming cost V 8 bases and J 3 bases, with 11 bases left between them. Germline V gene data show CDR1 as MNHNY and CDR2 as SVGAGI (reference sequence). In DNA, the CDR3 is TGTGCCAGCGGAAAGGGGGACTACGAGCAGTACTTC. It encodes CASGKGDYEQYF.

Concerning this clonotype itself: Just one base apart from a much larger clone, this may be a read error. CDR3 sequence reads: CASSPKTGMDSSLHF. The CDR3 DNA reads TGTGCCAGCTCACCTAAGACAGGGATGGATTCATCCCTCCACTTT. The chain couples TRBV18 to TRBJ1-6, with TRBD1 identical over 7 bases. Germline V gene data show CDR1 as KGHSH and CDR2 as LQKENI. The CDR3 is 15 amino acids.

There are many counts of this clonotype. The rearrangement links TRBV7-2 to TRBJ2-7; maybe TRBD2 (6 bases). The germline gives CDR1 SGHTA, CDR2 FQGNSA. Trimming stripped 6 bases from V and 6 bases from J, with 15 bases between. The CDR3 is made up of 13 amino acids. CDR3 residues: CASRFAAGREQYF. The CDR3 nucleotides read TGTGCCAGCAGGTTTGCGGCGGGGCGCGAGCAGTACTTC.

This clonotype was recorded at least ten times. V is TRBV12-3 or TRBV12-4 and J is TRBJ1-2; D is uncertain. The CDR3 extends over 13 amino acids. Trimming stripped 0 bases from V and 4 bases from J, with 6 bases between. CDR3 DNA sequence: TGTGCCAGCAGTTTAGCGCCCGGCTATGGCTACACCTTC. This gives the protein CASSLAPGYGYTF.

The table lists this clonotype with many counts. This chain uses TRBV7-6 with TRBJ2-3; 11 bases line up with TRBD1. Per germline, CDR1 SGHVS and CDR2 FNYEAQ. The CDR3 totals 17 residues. V lost 0 bases, J lost 4 bases, and 6 bases stayed unmatched. The CDR3 sequence is CASSLAYGQGAADTQYF. CDR3 DNA: TGTGCCAGCAGCTTAGCGTACGGACAGGGGGCCGCAGATACGCAGTATTTT.

The chain joins TRBV6-6 to TRBJ2-7; perhaps TRBD1 as D (6 bases). CDR1 MNHNY and CDR2 SVGAGI come from the germline V gene (reference sequence). Trimming removed 5 bases at V and 2 bases at J, with 13 bases between. This CDR3 is built from 14 residues. As DNA, the CDR3 is TGTGCCAGCAGTAACAGACAGGTCCCCTACGAGCAGTACTTC. Amino acids: CASSNRQVPYEQYF.

This clonotype was recorded many times. The J gene is TRBJ1-2, the V gene TRBV28; 9 bases match TRBD1. Per the germline V gene, CDR1 is MDHEN and CDR2 is SYDVKM. This CDR3 is built from 16 residues. V lost 7 bases and J lost 3; bases outside the gene matches: 12. CDR3 residues: CASTPAHRGRDYGYTF. CDR3 in DNA: TGTGCCAGCACCCCGGCCCACAGGGGGCGCGACTATGGCTACACCTTC.

The sample holds many counts of this clonotype. The V call is TRBV20-1, the J call TRBJ2-7, with D perhaps assigned TRBD1 or TRBD2 (5 bases each). With 3 bases removed from V and 6 bases from J, the gap between germline ends came to 21 bases. The CDR3 loop spans 15 amino acids. The germline V gene has CDR1 DFQATT and CDR2 SNEGSKA (reference sequence). CDR3 sequence: CSASGPVGVRSEQYF. CDR3 DNA: TGCAGTGCTAGTGGTCCGGTGGGGGTTCGATCCGAGCAGTACTTC.

This clonotype occurred many times. The chain links TRBV5-6 to TRBJ2-7; unclear D gene. V was clipped by 4 bases and J by 5 bases, with 7 bases between them. The germline V gene encodes CDR1 SGHDT and CDR2 YYEEEE. The CDR3 is made up of 11 amino acids. CDR3 DNA: TGTGCCAGCAGCGTAAACGACGAGCAGTACTTC. Protein sequence: CASSVNDEQYF.

This clonotype came up many times. This chain links TRBV27 with TRBJ1-1; a possible D gene is TRBD1 (6 bases). V dropped 0 bases and J dropped 1 base, with 9 bases sitting between them. Looked up from germline, CDR1 is MNHEY and CDR2 is SMNVEV (reference sequence). The CDR3 length is 15 residues. The CDR3 reads CASSLSQGSNTEAFF. The CDR3 nucleotides read TGTGCCAGCAGTTTATCGCAGGGGTCGAACACTGAAGCTTTCTTT.

This clonotype is medium-sized. The chain is built from TRBV9 and TRBJ2-1, with a weak D call TRBD2 (6 bases). V was trimmed by 3 bases and J by 5 bases, leaving 15 bases between them. The CDR3 has 15 amino acids. Looked up from germline, CDR1 is SGDLS and CDR2 is YYNGEE. The CDR3 here is CASSGTDWGDNEQFF. The DNA of the CDR3 is TGTGCCAGCAGCGGGACTGACTGGGGGGACAATGAGCAGTTCTTC.

This clonotype was counted at least ten times. This chain links TRBV28 with TRBJ2-1; 10 nucleotides match TRBD1. The CDR3 covers 15 residues. Looked up from germline, CDR1 is MDHEN and CDR2 is SYDVKM. The junction had 7 bases not matched to a gene; V was cut back by 4 bases and J by 7 bases. CDR3 DNA sequence: TGTGCCAGCAGTTCCACCGGGACAGGGGAGAATGAGCAGTTCTTC. Translated: CASSSTGTGENEQFF. Combining the CDR3 with reference TRBV28 and TRBJ2-1 gives the whole variable domain DVKVTQSSRYLVKRTGEKVFLECVQDMDHENMFWYRQDPGLGLRLIYFSYDVKMKEKGDIPEGYSVSREKKERFSLILESASTNQTSMYLCASSSTGTGENEQFFGPGTRLTVL.

This clonotype was recorded many times. The chain has TRBV5-5 and TRBJ2-3; D might be TRBD2 (7 bases). Trimming removed 0 bases at V and 6 bases at J, with 17 bases between. CDR1 SGHKS and CDR2 YYEKEE come from the germline V gene (reference sequence). The CDR3 runs 16 residues. The CDR3 DNA reads TGTGCCAGCAGCTTGGCCGTCGGGGGGCTGGGTGATACGCAGTATTTT. It specifies CASSLAVGGLGDTQYF.

This clonotype was observed at least ten times. The CDR3 DNA is TGCAGTGCTAGATACCTGGACAGGGTCCGTGAGCAGTTCTTC. Encoded protein: CSARYLDRVREQFF. The V gene is TRBV20-1, the J gene TRBJ2-1; 8 nucleotides agree with TRBD1. Losses at the gene ends were 2 bases for V and 9 bases for J; bases not matched to a gene: 9. This CDR3 comprises 14 residues. The germline V gene has CDR1 DFQATT and CDR2 SNEGSKA (reference sequence).

By share, this clonotype counts as medium-sized. The chain carries TRBV5-5 and TRBJ2-1, with D possibly being TRBD1 (5 bases). Germline V CDR1 and CDR2: SGHKS, YYEKEE (reference sequence). The CDR3 contains 12 residues. V was pared by 2 bases and J by 6 bases, with 6 bases between. The CDR3 sequence: CASSFQGNEQFF. The CDR3 coding sequence is TGTGCCAGCAGCTTTCAGGGCAATGAGCAGTTCTTC.